The 12 T cell receptor beta chains below were found in one sample sequenced in a study of control samples from healthy donors and cancer patients. The assay was immunoSEQ multiplex PCR, and TCRdb's table has in-frame clones only and misses some. The sample lists 75,000 to 100,000 clones, 85% to 90% seen once, with about 14% in the top ten. The specimen sequenced was blood. These receptors were collected from a man under 40 in good health.

The CDR3 region has the DNA TGTGCCAGCAGCTTTTTCGGGTATGGAGGAGATACGCAGTATTTT. Its protein is CASSFFGYGGDTQYF. The chain carries TRBV7-3 and TRBJ2-3, with a possible D match to TRBD2 (5 bases). V shed 3 bases and J shed 5 bases, with 15 bases lying between them. Germline assignment: CDR1 SGHTA and CDR2 FQGTGA. This CDR3 comprises 15 residues.

The rearrangement uses TRBV4-1 and TRBJ2-5; 11 nucleotides agree with TRBD1. Germline CDR1 and CDR2: MGHRA and YSYEKL. This CDR3 has 15 amino acids. After removal of 1 base from V and 5 bases from J, the junction contained 3 bases not matched to a gene. The CDR3 here is CASSQVDRGPETQYF. In nucleotides, the CDR3 is TGCGCCAGCAGCCAAGTGGACAGGGGGCCTGAGACCCAGTACTTC.

Only a few counts were recorded for this clone. The chain joins TRBV29-1 to TRBJ1-4; no reliable D call. CDR1 is SQVTM, CDR2 ANQGSEA, per germline. This CDR3 region has 11 residues. V was cut by 4 bases and J by 8 bases, with 8 bases left in between. This CDR3 is CSVGEGEKLFF. As DNA, the CDR3 is TGCAGCGTTGGAGAGGGAGAAAAACTGTTTTTT.

For the CDR3, the DNA is TGTGCCAGCAGCCAAAGGGACAGGTCTCAAGAGACCCAGTACTTC. Amino acids: CASSQRDRSQETQYF. The chain has TRBV14 and TRBJ2-5; 8 bases align to TRBD1. Trimming removed 2 bases from V and 2 bases from J; junction bases left unmatched: 4. CDR3 length: 15 amino acids. Germline CDR1 reads SGHDN; CDR2 reads FVKESK.

The V and J genes are TRBV11-2 and TRBJ2-7, with 7 bases fitting TRBD2. The CDR3 loop spans 14 amino acids. V shed 1 base and J 3 bases; nucleotides not matched to a gene: 3. The germline V gene encodes CDR1 SGHAT and CDR2 FQNNGV. CDR3: CASSLAPSGYEQYF. The CDR3 region has the DNA TGTGCCAGCAGCTTAGCTCCTAGCGGCTACGAGCAGTACTTC.

The chain employs TRBV30 and TRBJ2-7; D may be TRBD2 (7 bases). The germline V gene encodes CDR1 GTSNPN and CDR2 SVGIG (reference sequence). V was shortened by 2 bases and J by 6 bases, with 20 bases between the two germline ends. The CDR3 extends over 15 amino acids. The CDR3 loop reads CAWSFSSAGASEQYF. CDR3 bases: TGTGCCTGGAGTTTCTCCTCCGCGGGGGCTTCCGAGCAGTACTTC.

The rearrangement uses TRBV5-1 and TRBJ2-2; TRBD2 aligns across 9 bases. Losses at the gene ends were 4 bases for V and 6 bases for J; bases not matched to a gene: 13. This CDR3 spans 17 amino acids. Germline CDR1 is SGHRS and CDR2 is YFSETQ. CDR3 DNA sequence: TGCGCCAGCAGCAACCCGGGCAGCGGGAGGTCTGCCGGGGAGCTGTTTTTT. Translation: CASSNPGSGRSAGELFF. Complete variable domain (other parts from reference TRBV5-1 and TRBJ2-2): KAGVTQTPRYLIKTRGQQVTLSCSPISGHRSVSWYQQTPGQGLQFLFEYFSETQRNKGNFPGRFSGRQFSNSRSEMNVSTLELGDSALYLCASSNPGSGRSAGELFFGEGSRLTVL.

This clone was detected once. The CDR3 loop is CASGPPGPLGADTQYF. The CDR3 nucleotides read TGTGCTAGTGGTCCTCCCGGACCCTTGGGCGCAGATACGCAGTATTTT. The V gene is TRBV12-5, the J gene TRBJ2-3; no firm D call. Germline-derived CDR1 and CDR2 are LGHNT and FRNRAP. This CDR3 comprises 16 residues. The germline V and J ends were trimmed by 5 bases and 4 bases, with 19 bases remaining between them.

The table lists this clone with a few counts. This specimen includes other DNA sequences encoding the same CDR3. The chain has TRBV6-5 and TRBJ1-3, with TRBD1 as a possible D gene (6 bases). Trimming removed 0 bases at V and 4 bases at J, with 10 bases between. Germline V gene data show CDR1 as MNHEY and CDR2 as SVGAGI. The CDR3 is 15 residues long. CDR3 amino acids: CASSYSYREGNTIYF. CDR3 nucleotides: TGTGCCAGCAGTTACTCTTACAGGGAGGGAAACACCATATATTTT.

The chain is built from TRBV19 and TRBJ2-7; TRBD2 is a possible D gene (6 bases). Germline assignment: CDR1 LNHDA and CDR2 SQIVND (reference sequence). The CDR3 loop spans 9 amino acids. V lost 6 bases, J lost 10 bases, and 7 bases lay in between. Here the CDR3 reads CASREGQYF. CDR3 coding DNA: TGTGCCAGTAGGGAGGGCCAGTACTTC.

The gene calls are TRBV6-5 and TRBJ2-1, with 7 bases lining up with TRBD1. The V gene end was trimmed by 2 bases and the J gene end by 9 bases; junction bases not matched to a gene: 7. This CDR3 region has 14 residues. Germline values: CDR1 MNHEY, CDR2 SVGAGI. CDR3 DNA: TGTGCCAGCAGTTACAGGACAGGTCCCTTTGAGCAGTTCTTC. It translates to CASSYRTGPFEQFF.

V gene TRBV7-7 combines with J gene TRBJ2-7, with D hard to call. CDR3 length equals 14 residues. The germline CDR1 and CDR2 sequences are SSHAT and FNYEAQ (reference sequence). Trimming stripped 6 bases from V and 2 bases from J, with 14 bases between. DNA of the CDR3: TGTGCCAGCAGTTCTGCTCTTCGCCCCTACGAGCAGTACTTC. Its translation is CASSSALRPYEQYF.